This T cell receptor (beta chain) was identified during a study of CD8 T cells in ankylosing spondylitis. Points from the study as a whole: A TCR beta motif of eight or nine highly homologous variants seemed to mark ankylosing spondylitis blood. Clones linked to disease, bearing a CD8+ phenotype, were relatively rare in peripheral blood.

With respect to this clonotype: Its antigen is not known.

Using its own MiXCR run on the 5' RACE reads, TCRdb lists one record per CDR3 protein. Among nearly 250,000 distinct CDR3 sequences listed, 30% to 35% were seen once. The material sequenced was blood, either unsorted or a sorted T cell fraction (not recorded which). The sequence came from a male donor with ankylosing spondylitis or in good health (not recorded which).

As DNA, the CDR3 is TGTGCCACCAGTTCGCTCCCAGGACAGGTCAACAATGAGCAGTTCTTC. Encoded protein: CATSSLPGQVNNEQFF. The V call is TRBV24-1, the J call TRBJ2-1; 7 bases are a match to TRBD1. Germline loops: CDR1 KGHDR, CDR2 SFDVKD. CDR3 length equals 16 residues. The J segment lost 5 bases and the V segment lost 6 bases, leaving 12 bases of the junction unmatched.